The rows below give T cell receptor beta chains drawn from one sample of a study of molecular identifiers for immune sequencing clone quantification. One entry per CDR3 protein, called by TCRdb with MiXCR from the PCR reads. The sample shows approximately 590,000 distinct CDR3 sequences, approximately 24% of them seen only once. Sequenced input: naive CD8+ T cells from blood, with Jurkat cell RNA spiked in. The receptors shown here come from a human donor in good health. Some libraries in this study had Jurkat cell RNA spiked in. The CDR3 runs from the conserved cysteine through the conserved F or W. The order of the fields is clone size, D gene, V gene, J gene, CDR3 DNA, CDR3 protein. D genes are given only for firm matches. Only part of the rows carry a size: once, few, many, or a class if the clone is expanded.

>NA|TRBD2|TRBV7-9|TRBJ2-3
TGTGCCAGCAGCCACACAATCCTGACTAGCGGGGGGGAGGAAGATACGCAGTATTTT
CASSHTILTSGGEEDTQYF
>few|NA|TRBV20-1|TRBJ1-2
TGCAGTGTCCCGAATCTCCGTTGGGACACGGAGGCCTATGGCTACACCTTC
CSVPNLRWDTEAYGYTF
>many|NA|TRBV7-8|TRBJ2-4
TGTGCCAGCAGCTTAGATCCCCCTCTAGCCAAAAACATTCAGTACTTC
CASSLDPPLAKNIQYF
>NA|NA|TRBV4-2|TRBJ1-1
TGTGCCAGCAGCCGTCCGGAGACCTATGGGGAAAGCACTGAAGCTTTCTTT
CASSRPETYGESTEAFF
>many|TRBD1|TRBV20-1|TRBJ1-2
TGCAGTGCTAAACAGGGGCTTGACTACACCTTC
CSAKQGLDYTF
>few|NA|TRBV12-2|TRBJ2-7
TGTGCAAGTCGCTTAGTGTGTTCAGGGGCGGGCGAGCAGTACTTC
CASRLVCSGAGEQYF
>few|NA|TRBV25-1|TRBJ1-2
TGTGCCAGCATACGTACAGGGTCTTCTAACTATGGCTACACCTTC
CASIRTGSSNYGYTF
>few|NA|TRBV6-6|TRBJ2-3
TGTGCCAGCTTACACGATGTCACAGATACGCAGTATTTT
CASLHDVTDTQYF
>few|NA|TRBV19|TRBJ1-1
TGTGCCAGTAGTATAGATCCGGGGGTAAGGAGGACTGAAGCTTTCTTT
CASSIDPGVRRTEAFF
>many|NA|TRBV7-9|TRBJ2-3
TGTGCCAGCAGCCGTACTGGGACTAGCACAGATACGCAGTATTTT
CASSRTGTSTDTQYF
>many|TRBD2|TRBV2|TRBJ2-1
TGTGCCAGCAGGGGGGTTAGCGGGAGCCCGGAAGATGAGCAGTTCTTC
CASRGVSGSPEDEQFF
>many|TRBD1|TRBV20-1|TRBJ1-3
TGCAGTGCTAGGACAGGGTTAGGAAACACCATATATTTT
CSARTGLGNTIYF
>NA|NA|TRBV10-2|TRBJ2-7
TGCGCCAGCAGCCGGACGGGGCACAACGAGCAGTACTTC
CASSRTGHNEQYF